This TCR beta chain was captured in a study of read filtering for tumor transcriptome and immune sequencing (dated by TCRdb to about 2020). Concerning the study at large: The cohort was composed of 17 to 20 male and 14 to 15 female patients, with a mean age of roughly 61 years and an age range of roughly 47 to 80. TCR-region mapped reads per sample ranged from about 4.05 to 11 million with IR-seq versus only roughly 75 to 1273 with RNA-seq. By revised international staging, eight or nine patients were R-ISS I, under 20 were R-ISS II and roughly seven were R-ISS III. After DNase treatment, whole-transcriptome libraries were prepared using the TruSeq RNA Access Library Prep Kit. Using the same bone marrow samples, the study ran both targeted immune repertoire sequencing and bulk whole-transcriptome sequencing and then compared the TCR repertoires from each method. As a main aim, a read-filtering strategy for immune repertoire data was addressed, with the specific question being whether clonotypes supported by a single read should be removed.

Each patient had bone marrow sampled at the time of active disease. Bone marrow mononuclear cells were isolated by Ficoll-Hypaque density gradient centrifugation. To remove myeloma plasma cells, the cells were labeled with CD138 magnetic microbeads on a MACS separator, and CD138-negative cells were then collected by negative selection. The purity of the isolated cells was checked by flow cytometry with CD138 antibodies on an Attune NxT. Total RNA was extracted with TRIzol reagent and quantified with a NanoDrop spectrophotometer. For each patient, paired RNA-seq and IR-seq were run on the CD138-negative bone marrow sample from that patient. The Immunoverse kit was used to build TCR libraries from about 400 ng RNA, with molecular barcoded adaptors covering alpha/delta and beta/gamma chains. TCR library preparation was performed with the same RNA that was used for transcriptome sequencing. An Illumina HiSeq 4000 with 2 x 150 cycles was used to sequence the TCR libraries. The authors' pipeline ran thus. Using MiXCR, which included quality filtering and error correction, TCR reads were aligned to human V, D, J and C references and then assembled into CDR3 clonotypes. The tcR package in R was used for analysis of clonotype counts and gene usage diversity. Raw mapping reads were checked after the RNA-seq reads had been mapped by STAR aligner version 2.5.3a onto the human GRCh37 genome. IR-seq fastq files were randomly downsampled with Seqtk 1.3 to test the effect of sequencing depth on detected clonotypes. In TCRdb, the public reads were trimmed at Q25 with fastp and aligned with MiXCR, with productive beta chains retained. Rows matching on CDR3 protein sequence are summarized as one entry with the most common DNA and genes. The V and J calls shown here were made by TCRdb, not taken from the authors' results. This sample comprises 100,000 to 150,000 distinct CDR3 sequences, 10% to 15% of them detected only once. Approximately 10% of the sample is in the top ten clones.

This clonotype was counted many times. Its antigen target is currently unknown. Base qualities are not provided; no much larger clone lies one nucleotide away. The full study reports these points: Removing single-read clonotypes increased the correlation between IR-seq and RNA-seq shared clonotype proportions. Rather than purified T cells, the sorted CD138-negative fraction was a mixed bone marrow immune population. Compared with RNA-seq, IR-seq captured clonotypes at much higher depth and more reliably, and a smaller IR-seq throughput was enough to identify most shared clonotypes. Single-read clonotypes made up about four fifths of clonotypes but roughly 3.2% of total reads in IR-seq, and roughly 75% of clonotypes and 40% to 45% of reads in RNA-seq.

Relative to germline, V is missing 5 bases and J is missing 10 bases, with 10 bases of the junction outside any gene match. Measured from the cysteine to the phenylalanine, the CDR3 is 14 residues long. Only the CDR3 DNA stays, 42 bases, in frame from base 1. According to the germline V gene (reference sequence), CDR1 reads LNHDA and CDR2 reads SQIVND. The sample consisted of a population of CD138-negative cells sorted from bone marrow. Per the publication, the cell subset or site label means: bone marrow mononuclear cells depleted of CD138+ plasma/myeloma cells by negative magnetic selection. The chain links TRBV19 with TRBJ2-1; 8 bases in between match TRBD2. This TCR derives from a donor aged 40 or over with multiple myeloma. The CDR3 amino acid sequence is: CASSSRGGEGEQFF. The nucleotides read TGTGCCAGTAGTTCCCGGGGGGGTGAAGGCGAGCAGTTCTTC.